This T cell receptor (beta chain) was found in a study of technical replicates of blood from four donors. Sequencing used immunoSEQ multiplex PCR; TCRdb keeps in-frame clones, though not all of them. The profile shows approximately 17,000 clones, 86% of them singletons. There are 15 residues in the CDR3. V trimming: 4 bases; J trimming: 3 bases; junction bases outside the gene matches: 6. Per the germline V gene, CDR1 is MNHNS and CDR2 is SASEGT. Material: PBMCs. The genes are TRBV6-1 and TRBJ2-1; 7 positions match TRBD2. The TCR originated in a human donor in good health. The CDR3 spells CASSGGWEGYNEQFF. DNA for the CDR3: TGTGCCAGCAGTGGCGGGTGGGAGGGCTACAATGAGCAGTTCTTC.